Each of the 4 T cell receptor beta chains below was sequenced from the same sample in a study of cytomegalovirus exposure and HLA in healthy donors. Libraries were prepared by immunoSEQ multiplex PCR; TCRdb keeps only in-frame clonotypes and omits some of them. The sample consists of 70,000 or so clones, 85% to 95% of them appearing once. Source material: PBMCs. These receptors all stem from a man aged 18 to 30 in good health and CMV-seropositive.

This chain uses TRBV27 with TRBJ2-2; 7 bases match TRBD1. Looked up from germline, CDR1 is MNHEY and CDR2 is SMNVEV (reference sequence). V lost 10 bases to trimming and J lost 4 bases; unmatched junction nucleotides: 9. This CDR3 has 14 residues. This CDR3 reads CATIRQGGTGELFF. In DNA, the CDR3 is TGTGCCACCATTCGACAGGGCGGCACCGGGGAGCTGTTTTTT.

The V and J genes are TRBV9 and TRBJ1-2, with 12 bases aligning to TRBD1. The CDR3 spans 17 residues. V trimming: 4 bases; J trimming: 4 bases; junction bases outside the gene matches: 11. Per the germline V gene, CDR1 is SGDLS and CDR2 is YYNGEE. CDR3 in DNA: TGTGCCAGCAGCCCCACGGGACAGGGGGCTTTGGGCTATGGCTACACCTTC. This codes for CASSPTGQGALGYGYTF. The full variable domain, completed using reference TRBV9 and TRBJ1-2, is DSGVTQTPKHLITATGQRVTLRCSPRSGDLSVYWYQQSLDQGLQFLIQYYNGEERAKGNILERFSAQQFPDLHSELNLSSLELGDSALYFCASSPTGQGALGYGYTFGSGTRLTVV.

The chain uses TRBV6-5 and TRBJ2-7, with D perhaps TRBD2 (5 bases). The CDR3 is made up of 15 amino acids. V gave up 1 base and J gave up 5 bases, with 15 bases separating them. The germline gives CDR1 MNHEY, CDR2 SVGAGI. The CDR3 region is CASSYLGGSWDEQYF. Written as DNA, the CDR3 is TGTGCCAGCAGTTACTTGGGTGGGAGTTGGGACGAGCAGTACTTC.

CDR3 residues: CSVEAGGSGPDTQYF. In DNA form, the CDR3 reads TGCAGCGTTGAAGCGGGGGGATCCGGCCCAGATACGCAGTATTTT. The V and J genes are TRBV29-1 and TRBJ2-3; 7 bases agree with TRBD2. V trimming: 1 base; J trimming: 4 bases; junction bases outside the gene matches: 8. Germline V CDR1 and CDR2: SQVTM, ANQGSEA. The CDR3 is 15 residues long.